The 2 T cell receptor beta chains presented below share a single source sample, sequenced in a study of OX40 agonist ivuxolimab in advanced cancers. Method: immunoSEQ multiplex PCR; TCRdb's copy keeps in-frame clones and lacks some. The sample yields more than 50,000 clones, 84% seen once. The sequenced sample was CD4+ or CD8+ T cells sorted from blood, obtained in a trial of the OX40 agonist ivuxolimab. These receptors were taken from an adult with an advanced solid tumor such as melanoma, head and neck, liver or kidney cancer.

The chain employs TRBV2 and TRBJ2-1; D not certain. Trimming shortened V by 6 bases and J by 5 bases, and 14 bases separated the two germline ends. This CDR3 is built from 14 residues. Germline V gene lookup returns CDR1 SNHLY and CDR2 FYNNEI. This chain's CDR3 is CASRRQSTNNEQFF. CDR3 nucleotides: TGTGCCAGCAGAAGGCAGAGTACTAACAATGAGCAGTTCTTC.

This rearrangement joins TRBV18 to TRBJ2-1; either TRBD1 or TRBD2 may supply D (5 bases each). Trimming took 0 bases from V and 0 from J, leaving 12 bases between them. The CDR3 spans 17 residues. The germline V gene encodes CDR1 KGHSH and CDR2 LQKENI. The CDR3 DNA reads TGTGCCAGCTCACCACCGGTGGGGGAGAGCTCCTACAATGAGCAGTTCTTC. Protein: CASSPPVGESSYNEQFF. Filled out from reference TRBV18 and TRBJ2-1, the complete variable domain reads NAGVMQNPRHLVRRRGQEARLRCSPMKGHSHVYWYRQLPEEGLKFMVYLQKENIIDESGMPKERFSAEFPKEGPSILRIQQVVRGDSAAYFCASSPPVGESSYNEQFFGPGTRLTVL.